A selection of T cell receptor beta chains follows, all from one sample in a study of T cell responses to AZD1222 COVID-19 vaccine. Method: immunoSEQ multiplex PCR; TCRdb's copy keeps in-frame clones and lacks some. Of around 160,000 clones listed, about 90% were seen once; the top ten hold less than 5.5%. This specimen consisted of peripheral blood, obtained on day 0 of AZD1222 vaccination. Receptors were obtained from an adult in good health. The CDR3 runs from the conserved cysteine through the conserved F or W. D genes are given only for firm matches. Clone size is stated in some rows and not others, as once, few, many or a class when expanded.

clone size	D gene	V gene	J gene	CDR3 DNA	CDR3 protein
.	.	TRBV19	TRBJ1-1	TGTGCCAGTAGTATGGCCAGGCAGAACACTGAAGCTTTCTTT	CASSMARQNTEAFF
once	.	TRBV18	TRBJ1-1	TGTGCCAGCTCTTCAGCGGGGGGAGCCAACACTGAAGCTTTCTTT	CASSSAGGANTEAFF
.	.	TRBV6-5	TRBJ2-3	TGTGCCAGCAGACGGGACTCATACACAGATACGCAGTATTTT	CASRRDSYTDTQYF
.	.	TRBV2	TRBJ2-6	TGTGCCAGCGATTCGGGATCTGGGGCCAACGTCCTGACTTTC	CASDSGSGANVLTF
.	TRBD1	TRBV7-9	TRBJ1-1	TGTGCCAGCAGCTGGACAGGGGGGAACACTGAAGCTTTCTTT	CASSWTGGNTEAFF
.	.	TRBV12-3/TRBV12-4	TRBJ2-7	TGTGCCAGCAGGCGGCAGGGTCCCTACGAGCAGTACTTC	CASRRQGPYEQYF
.	TRBD1	TRBV18	TRBJ1-2	TGTGCCAGCTCTACCAGCCTGGGACAGGGGGCGCCAGGCTACACCTTC	CASSTSLGQGAPGYTF
.	TRBD1	TRBV28	TRBJ1-1	TGTGCCAGCAGTTTACCCCGTGGACAGGGAGGCACTGAAGCTTTCTTT	CASSLPRGQGGTEAFF
.	.	TRBV7-9	TRBJ1-6	TGTGCCAGCAGCTCCGGGACCTCTGGACGTTTTTCACCCCTCCACTTT	CASSSGTSGRFSPLHF
.	TRBD2	TRBV7-3	TRBJ2-5	TGTGCCAGCAGCCCACAAGGACTAGACCAAGAGACCCAGTACTTC	CASSPQGLDQETQYF
.	.	TRBV5-1	TRBJ2-7	TGCGCCAGCACCGCGAGCGGGGAGCAGTACTTC	CASTASGEQYF
.	.	TRBV2	TRBJ2-1	TGTGCCAGCAGTTGGGGGAGGCTAGCAGGGGTTCACAATGAGCAGTTCTTC	CASSWGRLAGVHNEQFF
.	TRBD2	TRBV4-1	TRBJ2-7	TGCGCCAGCAGCCGCCCGACTAGCGGCTCCTACGAGCAGTACTTC	CASSRPTSGSYEQYF
.	TRBD2	TRBV2	TRBJ2-1	TGTGCCAGCCCGAGATTAGCGGGACTAGGCTACAATGAGCAGTTCTTC	CASPRLAGLGYNEQFF
few	.	TRBV4-1	TRBJ1-6	TGCGCCAGCAGCCAAGAATCCGGTCGTGGTATATCACCCCTCCACTTT	CASSQESGRGISPLHF
.	.	TRBV6-5	TRBJ1-1	TGTGCCAGCAGTTACTCGAGCGGGATGAACTCTGAAGCTTTCTTT	CASSYSSGMNSEAFF
.	TRBD2	TRBV2	TRBJ2-3	TGTGCCAGGACTAGCGGTAGCACAGATACGCAGTATTTT	CARTSGSTDTQYF
.	.	TRBV9	TRBJ2-2	TGTGCCAGCAGCAGTCCCTGGGAGACCGGGGAGCTGTTTTTT	CASSSPWETGELFF
.	.	TRBV7-9	TRBJ2-3	TGTGCCAGCAGTACAGACGCAGATACGCAGTATTTT	CASSTDADTQYF
.	.	TRBV7-3	TRBJ2-2	TGTGCCAGCAGCTTATTTCGTGAGCGGGAGCTGTTTTTT	CASSLFRERELFF
.	TRBD1	TRBV7-3	TRBJ2-2	TGTGCCAGCAGTGGCGGGACAGGCCACACCGGGGAGCTGTTTTTT	CASSGGTGHTGELFF
.	.	TRBV5-4	TRBJ2-1	TGTGCCAGCAGCTTGTATGGACTCATGGAGCAGTTCTTC	CASSLYGLMEQFF
.	.	TRBV19	TRBJ2-1	TGTGCCAGTAGTATGACGAGCTACAATGAGCAGTTCTTC	CASSMTSYNEQFF
once	.	TRBV28	TRBJ1-2	TGTGCCAGCACATTGACCGGCGGTTTCTATGGCTACACCTTC	CASTLTGGFYGYTF
.	.	TRBV27	TRBJ2-1	TGTGCCAGCAGTTTGGCACGAGCCTACAATGAGCAGTTCTTC	CASSLARAYNEQFF
.	.	TRBV28	TRBJ1-1	TGTGCCAGCAGAAGGGGACCGGACACTGAAGCTTTCTTT	CASRRGPDTEAFF
.	.	TRBV28	TRBJ1-1	TGTGCCAGCAGCGGTCTGCCTGCGAAAACTAGTAGAATCTCCAACACTGAAGCTTTCTTT	CASSGLPAKTSRISNTEAFF
.	TRBD2	TRBV19	TRBJ2-7	TGTGCCAGTAGCGTCCTAGCGGTAGGCTCCTACGAGCAGTACTTC	CASSVLAVGSYEQYF
once	.	TRBV7-3	TRBJ2-1	TGTGCCAGCAGCAGCACTAGTCTCGGAATACATGAGCAGTTCTTC	CASSSTSLGIHEQFF
.	TRBD2	TRBV12-3/TRBV12-4	TRBJ2-1	TGTGCCAGCAGTTTCGGGGGGGATGAGCAGTTCTTC	CASSFGGDEQFF
.	TRBD2	TRBV7-2	TRBJ2-7	TGTGCCAGCAGCTTAGTCGGCGGGGGGGCGTCCTACGAGCAGTACTTC	CASSLVGGGASYEQYF
.	.	TRBV14	TRBJ1-2	TGTGCCAGCAGCCCTGTCGCACCCACCGGCTACACCTTC	CASSPVAPTGYTF
.	.	TRBV21-1	TRBJ2-7	TGTGCCAGCAGCACGCAGACAGGTAATCACGAGCAGTACTTC	CASSTQTGNHEQYF
.	TRBD1	TRBV7-9	TRBJ1-2	TGTGCCAGCAGCTTAGGACGGGGACAGTATAATGTAGCTAACTATGGCTACACCTTC	CASSLGRGQYNVANYGYTF
.	.	TRBV7-9	TRBJ2-5	TGTGCCAGCAGCCCCCCGTGGGAGCAAGAGACCCAGTACTTC	CASSPPWEQETQYF
.	.	TRBV2	TRBJ1-1	TGTGCCAGCAGTGCCTCACGGGCTCTTTGGGCGGGGGACACTGAAGCTTTCTTT	CASSASRALWAGDTEAFF
.	TRBD1	TRBV4-3	TRBJ2-6	TGCGCCAGCAGCCAAGAGTCACAGGGGGCAATCTCTGGGGCCAACGTCCTGACTTTC	CASSQESQGAISGANVLTF
.	.	TRBV5-6	TRBJ2-7	TGTGCCAGCAGCCGGGCCCCATACGAGCAGTACTTC	CASSRAPYEQYF
once	.	TRBV3-1/TRBV3-2	TRBJ2-6	TGTGCCAGCAGCGAGGAATTCTCTGGGGCCAACGTCCTGACTTTC	CASSEEFSGANVLTF
.	TRBD1	TRBV7-2	TRBJ2-1	TGTGCCAGCAGCTTAGTGGGGACAGGGGGCTCCTACAATGAGCAGTTCTTC	CASSLVGTGGSYNEQFF
.	.	TRBV13	TRBJ1-3	TGTGCCAGCAGCTTTGGGCGGAGAAACACCATATATTTT	CASSFGRRNTIYF